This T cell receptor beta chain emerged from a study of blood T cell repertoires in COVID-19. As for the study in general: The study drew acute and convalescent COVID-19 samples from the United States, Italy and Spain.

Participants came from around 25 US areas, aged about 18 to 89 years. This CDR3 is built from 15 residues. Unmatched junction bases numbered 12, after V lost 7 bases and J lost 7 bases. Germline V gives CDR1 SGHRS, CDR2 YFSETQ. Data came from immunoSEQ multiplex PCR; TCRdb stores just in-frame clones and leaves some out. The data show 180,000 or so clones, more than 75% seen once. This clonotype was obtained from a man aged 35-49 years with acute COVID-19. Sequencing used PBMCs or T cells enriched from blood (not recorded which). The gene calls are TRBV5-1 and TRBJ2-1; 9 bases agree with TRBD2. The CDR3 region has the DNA TGCGCCAGCGGACCCCAGCCTAGCGGGGATAATGAGCAGTTCTTC. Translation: CASGPQPSGDNEQFF.